The clone carrying this T cell receptor beta chain was observed at least ten times. Antigen unknown. The V segment lost 3 bases and the J segment 5 bases; nucleotides outside the gene matches: 4. The CDR3 spans 14 residues. Germline assignment: CDR1 ENHRY and CDR2 SYGVKD. The record originates from a study of Graves' ophthalmopathy and Graves' hyperthyroidism. Study conclusions and caveats: Sensitivity of roughly 64% and specificity of 72% to 80% were achieved by the model that predicted ophthalmopathy progression. Blood also held most thyroid clonotypes expanded above 0.001 frequency.

Investigators amplified TCR beta CDR3 regions from RNA transcripts. Second-round multiplex PCR followed a first-round RT-PCR using HTBI primers. TCRdb re-analysed the multiplex PCR reads in MiXCR, keeping a single row per CDR3 protein. The sample records just over 600,000 distinct CDR3 sequences, about a fifth being singletons. Newly diagnosed, the hyperthyroidism patients had under 2 months' duration and were aged 18 to 65. The PBMCs originated from more than 7.5 ml of fresh peripheral blood. The TCR was taken from a woman aged 18-29 years with stable Graves' hyperthyroidism. Some clones in this sample may be carry-over from other donors' samples. Sequenced input: peripheral blood. This chain connects TRBV10-3 to TRBJ2-5; 9 bases are a match to TRBD1. The CDR3 DNA reads as TGTGCCATCAGTGAACAGGGGGCATTGGAGACCCAGTACTTC. It specifies CAISEQGALETQYF.